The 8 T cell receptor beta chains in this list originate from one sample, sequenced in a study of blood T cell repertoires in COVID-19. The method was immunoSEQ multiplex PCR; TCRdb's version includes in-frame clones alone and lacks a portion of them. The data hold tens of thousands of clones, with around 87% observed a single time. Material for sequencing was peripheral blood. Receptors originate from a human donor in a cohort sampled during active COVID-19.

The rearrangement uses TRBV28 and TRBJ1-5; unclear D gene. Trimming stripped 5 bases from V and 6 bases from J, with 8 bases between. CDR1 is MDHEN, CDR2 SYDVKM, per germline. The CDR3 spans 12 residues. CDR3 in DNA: TGTGCCAGCAGTGGCAGATCTCAGCCCCAGCATTTT. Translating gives CASSGRSQPQHF.

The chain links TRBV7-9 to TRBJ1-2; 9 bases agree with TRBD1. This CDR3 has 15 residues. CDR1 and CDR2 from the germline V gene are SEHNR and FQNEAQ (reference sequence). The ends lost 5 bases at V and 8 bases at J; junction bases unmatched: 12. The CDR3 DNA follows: TGTGCCAGCAGCCTATCCCTTACAGGGGGCGCGGGCTACACCTTC. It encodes CASSLSLTGGAGYTF.

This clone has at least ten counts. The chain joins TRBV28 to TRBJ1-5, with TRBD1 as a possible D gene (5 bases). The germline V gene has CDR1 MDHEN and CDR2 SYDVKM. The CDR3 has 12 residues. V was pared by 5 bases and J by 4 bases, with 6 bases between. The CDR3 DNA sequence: TGTGCCAGCAGTGACAGAAATCAGCCCCAGCATTTT. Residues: CASSDRNQPQHF.

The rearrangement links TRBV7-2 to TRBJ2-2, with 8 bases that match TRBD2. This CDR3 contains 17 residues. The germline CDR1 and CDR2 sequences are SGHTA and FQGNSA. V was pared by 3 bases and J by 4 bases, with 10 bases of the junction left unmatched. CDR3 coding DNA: TGTGCCAGCAGCTTTTCCCCTACGGGGGGGGCCACCGGGGAGCTGTTTTTT. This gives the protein CASSFSPTGGATGELFF.

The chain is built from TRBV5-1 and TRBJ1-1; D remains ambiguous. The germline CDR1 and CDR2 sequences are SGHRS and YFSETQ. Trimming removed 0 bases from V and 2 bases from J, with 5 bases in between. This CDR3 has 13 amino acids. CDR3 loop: CASSLGRNTEAFF. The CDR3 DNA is TGCGCCAGCAGCTTGGGCAGAAACACTGAAGCTTTCTTT. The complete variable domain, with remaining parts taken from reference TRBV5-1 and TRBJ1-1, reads KAGVTQTPRYLIKTRGQQVTLSCSPISGHRSVSWYQQTPGQGLQFLFEYFSETQRNKGNFPGRFSGRQFSNSRSEMNVSTLELGDSALYLCASSLGRNTEAFFGQGTRLTVV.

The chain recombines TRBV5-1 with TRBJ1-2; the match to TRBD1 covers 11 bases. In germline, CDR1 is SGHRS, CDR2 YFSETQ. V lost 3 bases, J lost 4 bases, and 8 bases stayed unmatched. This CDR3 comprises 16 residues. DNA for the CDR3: TGCGCCAGCAGCTGGACTCGGGGACAGGGGGGCTATGGCTACACCTTC. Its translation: CASSWTRGQGGYGYTF.

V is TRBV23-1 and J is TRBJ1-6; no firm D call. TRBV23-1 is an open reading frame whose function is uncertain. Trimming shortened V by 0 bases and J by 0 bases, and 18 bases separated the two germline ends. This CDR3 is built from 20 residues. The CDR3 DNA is TGCGCCAGCAGTCAATCGGTAATCGACGGCTGGAGCTCCTATAATTCACCCCTCCACTTT. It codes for CASSQSVIDGWSSYNSPLHF.

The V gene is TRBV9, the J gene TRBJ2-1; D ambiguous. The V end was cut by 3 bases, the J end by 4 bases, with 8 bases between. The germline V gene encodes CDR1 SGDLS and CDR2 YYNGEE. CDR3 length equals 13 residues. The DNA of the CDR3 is TGTGCCAGCAGCGATGGCAGGTACAATGAGCAGTTCTTC. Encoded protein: CASSDGRYNEQFF.